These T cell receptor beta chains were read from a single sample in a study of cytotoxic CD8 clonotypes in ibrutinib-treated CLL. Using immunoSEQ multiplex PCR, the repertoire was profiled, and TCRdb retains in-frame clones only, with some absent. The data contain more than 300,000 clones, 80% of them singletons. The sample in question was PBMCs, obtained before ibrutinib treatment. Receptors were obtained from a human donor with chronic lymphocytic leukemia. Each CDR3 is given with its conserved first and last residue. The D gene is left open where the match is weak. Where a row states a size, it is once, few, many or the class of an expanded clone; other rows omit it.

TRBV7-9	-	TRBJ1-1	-	CASSREGAPAFF
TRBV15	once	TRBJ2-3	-	CATSNTGGPSTDTQYF
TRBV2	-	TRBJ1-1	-	CASWYQGDTEAFF
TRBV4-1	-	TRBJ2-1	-	CASSHPSGSSYNEQFF
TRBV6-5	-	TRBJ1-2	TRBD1	CASSYSGQAYGYTF
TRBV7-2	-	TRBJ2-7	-	CASSPPGRAYEQYF
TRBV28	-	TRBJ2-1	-	CASSLGMNEQFF
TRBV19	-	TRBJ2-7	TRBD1	CASRRQGGYEQYF
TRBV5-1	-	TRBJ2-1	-	CASSLTSMNEQFF
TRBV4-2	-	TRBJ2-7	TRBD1	CASSQDYRQGFAEQYF
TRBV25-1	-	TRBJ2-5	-	CASRKGETQYF
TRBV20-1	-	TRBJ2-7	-	CSASTGNEQYF
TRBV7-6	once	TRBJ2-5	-	CASSYGGGLQETQYF
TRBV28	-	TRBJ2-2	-	CASINGDETGELFF
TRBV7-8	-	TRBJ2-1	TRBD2	CASSLGGTSRHNEQFF
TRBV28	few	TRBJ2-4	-	CASSIPVSKNIQYF
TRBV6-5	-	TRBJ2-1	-	CASSRGTPNYNEQFF
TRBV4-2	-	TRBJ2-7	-	CASSPLKAATYEQYF
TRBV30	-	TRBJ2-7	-	CAWSIWTGPYEQYF
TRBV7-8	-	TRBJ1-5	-	CASSLSAGGPYQPQHF
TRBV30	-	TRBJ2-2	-	CAWSPLGVLGGTRSGELFF
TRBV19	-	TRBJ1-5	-	CASRLTGDNQPQHF
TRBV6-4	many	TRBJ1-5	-	CASSDPLPNQPQHF
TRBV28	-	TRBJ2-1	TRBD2	CASSSLRLAGGVRSYNEQFF
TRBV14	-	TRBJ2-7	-	CASSQDTTFYEQYF
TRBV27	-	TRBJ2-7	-	CASSLSIATVSYEQYF
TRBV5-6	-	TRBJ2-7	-	CASSLVPDEQYF
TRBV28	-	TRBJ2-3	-	CASSLLDLRRDTQYF
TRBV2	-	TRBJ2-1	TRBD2	CASSGGLAGVSYNEQFF
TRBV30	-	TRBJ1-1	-	CAWMGGLNTEAFF
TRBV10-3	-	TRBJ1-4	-	CAISESGAEEKLFF
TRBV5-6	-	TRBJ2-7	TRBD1	CASSKMTGFSYEQYF
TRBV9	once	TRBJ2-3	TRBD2	CASSVAASGSSGTDTQYF
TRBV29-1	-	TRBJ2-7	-	CSVVGGQTTGYEQYF
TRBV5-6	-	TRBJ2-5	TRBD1	CASSHKLGRGLETQYF
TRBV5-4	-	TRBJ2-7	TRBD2	CASSSGLAGGPISYEQYF
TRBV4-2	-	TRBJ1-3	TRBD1	CASSQPRTGVSGNTIYF
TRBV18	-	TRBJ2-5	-	CASSRPLSTQETQYF
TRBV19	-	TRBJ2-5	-	CASTPGTEETQYF
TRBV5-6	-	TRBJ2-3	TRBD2	CASSLLTSGTDTQYF
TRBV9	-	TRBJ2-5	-	CASSRTGRAETQYF